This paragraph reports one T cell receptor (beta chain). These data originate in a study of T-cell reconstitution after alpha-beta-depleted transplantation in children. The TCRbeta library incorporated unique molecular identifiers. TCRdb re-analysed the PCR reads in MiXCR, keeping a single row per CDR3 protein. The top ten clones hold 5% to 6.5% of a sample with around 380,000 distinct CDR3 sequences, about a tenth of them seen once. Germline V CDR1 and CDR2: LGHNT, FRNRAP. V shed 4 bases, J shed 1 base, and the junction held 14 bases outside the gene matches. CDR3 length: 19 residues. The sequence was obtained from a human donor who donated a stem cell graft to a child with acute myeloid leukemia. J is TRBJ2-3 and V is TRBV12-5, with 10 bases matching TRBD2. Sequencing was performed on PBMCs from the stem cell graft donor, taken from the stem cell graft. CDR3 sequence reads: CASGSRTGIGTSGTDTQYF. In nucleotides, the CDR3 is TGTGCTAGTGGTTCCCGGACGGGGATCGGGACTAGCGGCACAGATACGCAGTATTTT. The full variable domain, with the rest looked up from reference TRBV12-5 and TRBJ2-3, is DARVTQTPRHKVTEMGQEVTMRCQPILGHNTVFWYRQTMMQGLELLAYFRNRAPLDDSGMPKDRFSAEMPDATLATLKIQPSEPRDSAVYFCASGSRTGIGTSGTDTQYFGPGTRLTVL.